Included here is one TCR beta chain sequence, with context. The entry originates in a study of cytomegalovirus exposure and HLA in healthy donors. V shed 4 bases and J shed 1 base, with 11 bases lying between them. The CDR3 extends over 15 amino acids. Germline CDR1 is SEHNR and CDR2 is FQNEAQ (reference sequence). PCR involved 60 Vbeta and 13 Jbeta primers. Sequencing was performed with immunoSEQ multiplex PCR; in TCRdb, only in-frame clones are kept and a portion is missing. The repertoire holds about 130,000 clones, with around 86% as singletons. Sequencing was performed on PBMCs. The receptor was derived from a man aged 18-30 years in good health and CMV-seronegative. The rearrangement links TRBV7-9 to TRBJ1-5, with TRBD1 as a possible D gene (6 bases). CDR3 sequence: CASSSHRESNQPQHF. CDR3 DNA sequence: TGTGCCAGCAGCTCCCACAGGGAAAGCAATCAGCCCCAGCATTTT.